This T cell receptor beta chain was sequenced in a study of blood T cell repertoires in COVID-19. CDR3 length equals 14 residues. In germline, CDR1 is MNHNY, CDR2 SVGAGI (reference sequence). After removal of 5 bases from V and 3 bases from J, the junction contained 3 bases not matched to a gene. Repertoires were generated with immunoSEQ multiplex PCR, while TCRdb's copy carries only in-frame clones and drops some. The profile shows about 290,000 clones, around 89% of them singletons. This receptor was taken from a man aged 35 to 55 with acute or convalescent COVID-19. V and J are TRBV6-6 and TRBJ2-7; 11 bases agree with TRBD1. Sequenced material: peripheral blood. The CDR3 region is CASSGTGGDYEQYF. Written as DNA, the CDR3 is TGTGCCAGCAGTGGGACAGGGGGGGACTACGAGCAGTACTTC.